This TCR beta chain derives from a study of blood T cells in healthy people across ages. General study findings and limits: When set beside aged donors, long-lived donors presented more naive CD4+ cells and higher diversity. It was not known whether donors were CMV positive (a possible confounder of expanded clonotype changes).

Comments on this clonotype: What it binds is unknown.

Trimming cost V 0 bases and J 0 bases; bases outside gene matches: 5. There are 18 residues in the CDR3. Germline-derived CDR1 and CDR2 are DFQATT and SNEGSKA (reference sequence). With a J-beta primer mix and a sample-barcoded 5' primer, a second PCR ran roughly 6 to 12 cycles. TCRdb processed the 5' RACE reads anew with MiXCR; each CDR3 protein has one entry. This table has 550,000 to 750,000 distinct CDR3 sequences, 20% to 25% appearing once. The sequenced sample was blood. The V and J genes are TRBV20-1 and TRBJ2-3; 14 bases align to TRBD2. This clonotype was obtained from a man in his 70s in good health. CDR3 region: CSARDQGTSGRSTDTQYF. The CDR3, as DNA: TGCAGTGCTAGAGATCAGGGGACTAGCGGGAGAAGCACAGATACGCAGTATTTT.